The present entry profiles one TCR beta chain with its context. What it binds is not known. Other DNA sequences in the sample encode the same CDR3. Generated by immunoSEQ multiplex PCR, the TCRdb table keeps only in-frame clones and is missing some. The sample has 180,000 or so clones, 80% to 95% seen once. The data are from a study of T cell responses to AZD1222 COVID-19 vaccine. Regarding the study as a whole: Spike-wide vaccine-associated CD4 TCRs dominated at 160-218 and 743-854. Just a handful of AZD1222 recipients were seropositive at baseline.

The V and J ends lost 0 bases and 4 bases, in that order; junction bases with no gene match: 2. Germline CDR1 and CDR2: MNHEY and SVGAGI. The length of the CDR3 is 14 residues. The TCR originated in an adult in good health. The chain is built from TRBV6-5 and TRBJ1-2, with 7 bases that match TRBD1. Sequenced here: peripheral blood, sampled on day 0 of AZD1222 vaccination. CDR3 sequence: CASSYSGQVYGYTF. The CDR3 bases are TGTGCCAGCAGTTACTCTGGACAGGTCTATGGCTACACCTTC.